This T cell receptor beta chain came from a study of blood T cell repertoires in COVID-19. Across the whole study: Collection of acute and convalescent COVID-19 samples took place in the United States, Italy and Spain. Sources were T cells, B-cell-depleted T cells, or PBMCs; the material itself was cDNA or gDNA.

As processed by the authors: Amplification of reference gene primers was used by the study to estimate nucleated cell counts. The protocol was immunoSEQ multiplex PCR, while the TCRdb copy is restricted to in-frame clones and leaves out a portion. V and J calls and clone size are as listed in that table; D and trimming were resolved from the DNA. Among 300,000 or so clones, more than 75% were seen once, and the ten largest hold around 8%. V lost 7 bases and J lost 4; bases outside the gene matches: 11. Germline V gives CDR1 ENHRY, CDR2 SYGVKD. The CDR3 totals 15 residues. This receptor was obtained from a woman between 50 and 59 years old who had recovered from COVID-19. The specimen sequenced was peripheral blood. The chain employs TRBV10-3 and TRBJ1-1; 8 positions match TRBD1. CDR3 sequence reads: CAITDRQGHGTEAFF. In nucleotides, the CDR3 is TGTGCCATCACAGACCGACAGGGGCATGGCACTGAAGCTTTCTTT.